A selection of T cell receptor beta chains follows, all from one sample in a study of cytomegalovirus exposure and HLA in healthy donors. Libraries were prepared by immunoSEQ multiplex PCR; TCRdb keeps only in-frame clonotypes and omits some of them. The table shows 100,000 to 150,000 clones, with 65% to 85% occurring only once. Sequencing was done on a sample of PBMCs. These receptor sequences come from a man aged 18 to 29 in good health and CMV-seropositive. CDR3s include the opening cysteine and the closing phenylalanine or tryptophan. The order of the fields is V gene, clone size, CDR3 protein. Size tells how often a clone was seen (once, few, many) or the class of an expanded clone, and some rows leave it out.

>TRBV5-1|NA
CASSSNGGGGTDTQYF
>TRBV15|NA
CATSRGRSDEKLFF
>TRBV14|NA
CASSPTASTVSPGANVLTF
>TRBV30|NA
CAWSPGLAGEGYEQYF
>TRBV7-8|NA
CASSSFRRDRYGYTF
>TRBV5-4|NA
CASSLERFETQYF
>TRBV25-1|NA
CASSEPLGRAGGNTIYF
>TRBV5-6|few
CASSRRTSGVGETQYF
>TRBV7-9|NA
CASSPKDRGYNEQFF
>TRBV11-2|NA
CASSPGQGLVQYF
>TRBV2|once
CASRNLQGAGELFF
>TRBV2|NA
CASFSSYNSPLHF
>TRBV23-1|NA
CASSRAPGDPYEQYF
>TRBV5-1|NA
CASSRGSRHENYGCTF
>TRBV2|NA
CASRENTGQGNMNTEAFF
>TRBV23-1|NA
CASSQSGTGNAFF
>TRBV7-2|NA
CASSPQGGSNQPQHF
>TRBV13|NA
CASSSRRLQGHSYEQYF
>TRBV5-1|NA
CASSLGDRGSGNTIYF
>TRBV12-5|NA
CASGLTGNTGELFF
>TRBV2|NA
CASSELEWTDSNQPQHF
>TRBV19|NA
CASSTPNRGWGGYTF
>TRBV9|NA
CASSLGGEQYF
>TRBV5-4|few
CASSPGLAKNTGELFF
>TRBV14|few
CASSLSTGTYEQYF
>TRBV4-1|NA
CASSQGLRTGAYEQYF
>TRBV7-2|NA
CASSLVGTYNSPLHF
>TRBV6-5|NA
CASSELNPPYEQYF
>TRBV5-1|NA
CASSVDNNYGYTF
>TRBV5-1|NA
CASRYTSVPSTDTQYF
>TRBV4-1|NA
CASSRVAGYRDEQYF
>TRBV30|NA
CAWTAFTGAFFGPGSDTGAFF
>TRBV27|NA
CASRLGQGAAEQYF
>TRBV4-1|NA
CASSQGGQVRSGANVLTF
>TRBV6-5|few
CASSPSYEQYF
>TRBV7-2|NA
CASSYGGGGEQYF
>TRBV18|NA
CASSPTGTGVNQPQHF
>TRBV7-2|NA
CASSLDRGANVLTF
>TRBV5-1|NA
CASSLVTGTTTGELFF
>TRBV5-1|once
CASSPEGTGEREKLFF
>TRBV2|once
CASSEFWDSHYEQYF